This T cell receptor beta chain was sequenced in a study of shared clonotypes between healthy human individuals. V was pared by 4 bases and J by 2 bases, with 2 bases of the junction left unmatched. CDR1 and CDR2 from the germline V gene are GTSNPN and SVGIG (reference sequence). The CDR3 has 13 residues. The naive CD8 population came from CD45RO-negative cells selected for CCR7, without terminally differentiated effector memory CD45RA+ cells. Genomic DNA belonging to each subset was distributed in equal measure over several immunoSEQ plates. Sorted-subset replicate PCR reactions contained roughly 200 ng DNA, corresponding to approximately 30,000 T cell genomes. Measured with immunoSEQ multiplex PCR; TCRdb has only the in-frame clones, and not every one. The sample shows more than 2 million clones, around 93% of them seen only once.

This chain links TRBV30 with TRBJ1-3; 7 bases map to TRBD1. This TCR was recovered from a young man in good health. Some clones in this sample may be carry-over from other donors' samples. The sequencing input was naive CD8+ T cells from PBMCs. CDR3 DNA sequence: TGTGCCTGGAATACAGGGGCTGGAAACACCATATATTTT. It codes for CAWNTGAGNTIYF.